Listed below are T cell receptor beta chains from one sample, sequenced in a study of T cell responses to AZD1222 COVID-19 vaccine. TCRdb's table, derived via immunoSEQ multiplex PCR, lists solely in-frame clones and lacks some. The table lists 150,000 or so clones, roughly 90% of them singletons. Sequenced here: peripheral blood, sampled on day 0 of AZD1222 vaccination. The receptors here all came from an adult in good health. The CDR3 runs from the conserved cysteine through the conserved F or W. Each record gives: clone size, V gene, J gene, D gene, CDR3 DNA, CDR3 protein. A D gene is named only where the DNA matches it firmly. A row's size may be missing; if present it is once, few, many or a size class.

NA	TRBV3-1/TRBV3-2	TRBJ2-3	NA	TGTGCCAGCAGCCATAGGGGGGGAGGGGATACGCAGTATTTT	CASSHRGGGDTQYF
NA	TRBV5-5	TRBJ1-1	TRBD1	TGTGCCAGCAGCTTGGAGGGGGCGCGGGGACCCATGAACACTGAAGCTTTCTTT	CASSLEGARGPMNTEAFF
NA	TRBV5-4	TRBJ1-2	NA	TGTGCCAGCAGCTTGGCTTCAGGGAGGGGTGGCTACACCTTC	CASSLASGRGGYTF
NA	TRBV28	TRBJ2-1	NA	TGTGCCGGGGGCAGGTCTCATGAGCAGTTCTTC	CAGGRSHEQFF
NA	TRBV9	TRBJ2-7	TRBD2	TGTGCCAGCAGCGTAACTGGTAGCGGGGGCGAGCAGTACTTC	CASSVTGSGGEQYF
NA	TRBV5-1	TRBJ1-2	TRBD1	TGCGCCAGCAGCTTGGGGGACAGGGACTATGGCTACACCTTC	CASSLGDRDYGYTF
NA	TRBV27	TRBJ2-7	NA	TGTGCCAGCAGTCGATACAGGGGGGGCGAGTACGAGCAGTACTTC	CASSRYRGGEYEQYF
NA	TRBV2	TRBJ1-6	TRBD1	TGTGCCAGCAGTGATCAGGGGGAAAAGAATAATTCACCCCTCCACTTT	CASSDQGEKNNSPLHF
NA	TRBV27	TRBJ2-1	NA	TGTGCCAGCAGTTCGACCACTAGCCTCACTGAGCAGTTCTTC	CASSSTTSLTEQFF
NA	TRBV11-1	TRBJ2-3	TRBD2	TGTGCCAGCAGCTCCAGCGGGGGGGCCGACACAGATACGCAGTATTTT	CASSSSGGADTDTQYF
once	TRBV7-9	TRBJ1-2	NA	TGTGCCAGCAGCTTAGCGGGCGGTAGGGAACCTTATGGCTACACCTTC	CASSLAGGREPYGYTF
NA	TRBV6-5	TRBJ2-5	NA	TGTGCCAGCAGAAAGGGGTCGGACAGTCAAGAGACCCAGTACTTC	CASRKGSDSQETQYF
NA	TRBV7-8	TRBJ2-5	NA	TGTGCCTCTCGTGGGGGGCGCGGAGAGACCCAGTACTTC	CASRGGRGETQYF
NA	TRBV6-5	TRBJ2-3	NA	TGTGCCAGCAGTTACGACGGAACGGATACGCAGTATTTT	CASSYDGTDTQYF
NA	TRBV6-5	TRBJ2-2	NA	TGTGCCAGCAGGGACGCAGGGAGCACCGGGGAGCTGTTTTTT	CASRDAGSTGELFF
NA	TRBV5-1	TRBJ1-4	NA	TGCGCCAGCAGCTTGGTAGGGAATGAAAAACTGTTTTTT	CASSLVGNEKLFF
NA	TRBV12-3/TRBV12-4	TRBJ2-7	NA	TGTGCCAGCAGTTTTTTCGAGGAGCAGTACTTC	CASSFFEEQYF
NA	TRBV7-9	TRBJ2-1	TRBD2	TGTGCCAGCCAAAGACTAGCGGGAGGGGAGGTGGCCAATGAGCAGTTCTTC	CASQRLAGGEVANEQFF
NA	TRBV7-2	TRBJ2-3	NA	TGTGCCAGCAGCTTAGTGAGTTCTAGCACAGATACGCAGTATTTT	CASSLVSSSTDTQYF
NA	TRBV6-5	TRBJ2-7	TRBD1	TGTGCCAGCAGTTACGGAGGGACAGGCCACTCCGAGCAGTACTTC	CASSYGGTGHSEQYF
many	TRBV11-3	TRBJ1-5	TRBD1	TGTGCCAGCAGCCGCCGAGGGGGACAGGGGTGTTGTGGCAATCAGCCCCAGCATTTT	CASSRRGGQGCCGNQPQHF
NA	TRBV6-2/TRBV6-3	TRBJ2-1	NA	TGTGCCAGCAGTACCTCTTTCACGGGGGGCGATGGGTCCTACAATGAGCAGTTCTTC	CASSTSFTGGDGSYNEQFF
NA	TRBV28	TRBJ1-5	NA	TGTGCCAGCAGTTTAGGTAAAAGGGGAGGGTATAGCAATCAGCCCCAGCATTTT	CASSLGKRGGYSNQPQHF
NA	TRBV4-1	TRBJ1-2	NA	TGCGCCAGCAGCCAAGTCAGAGATGTGGGCTATGGCTACACCTTC	CASSQVRDVGYGYTF
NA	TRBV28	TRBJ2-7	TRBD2	TGTGCCAGCAGTGGACTAGCGGGACGATCCGAGCAGTACTTC	CASSGLAGRSEQYF
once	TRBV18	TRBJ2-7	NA	TGTGCCAGCTCACCAAGCGGTTTGTACGAGCAGTACTTC	CASSPSGLYEQYF
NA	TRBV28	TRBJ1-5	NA	TGTGCCAGCAGACAGGGCAATCAGCCCCAGCATTTT	CASRQGNQPQHF
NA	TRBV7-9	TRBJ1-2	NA	TGTGCCAGCAGTTCGACCGACACGCGGGGCTACACCTTC	CASSSTDTRGYTF
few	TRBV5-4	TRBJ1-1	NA	TGTGCCAGCAGCGCCCAAATACAAACAGTGAACACTGAAGCTTTCTTT	CASSAQIQTVNTEAFF
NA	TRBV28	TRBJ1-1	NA	TGTGCCAGCACTGAATTAGATCTGGGTATGAACACTGAAGCTTTCTTT	CASTELDLGMNTEAFF
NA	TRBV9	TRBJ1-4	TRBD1	TGTGCCAGCAGCGTTCAGGGGGGGTCTGAAAAACTGTTTTTT	CASSVQGGSEKLFF
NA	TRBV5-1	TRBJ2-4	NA	TGCGCCAGCAGCCCCCCTGACAGCCTAGCCAAAAACATTCAGTACTTC	CASSPPDSLAKNIQYF
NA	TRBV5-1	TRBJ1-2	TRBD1	TGCGCCAGCAGCTTGGGGGACAGTACCTATGGCTACACCTTC	CASSLGDSTYGYTF
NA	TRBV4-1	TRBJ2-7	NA	TGCGCCAGCAGCCAGTCACAGGGCATGAATTACGAGCAGTACTTC	CASSQSQGMNYEQYF
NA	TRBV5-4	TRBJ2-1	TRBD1	TGTGCCAGCAGCCCCGGACAGGGTAGGACCTACAATGAGCAGTTCTTC	CASSPGQGRTYNEQFF
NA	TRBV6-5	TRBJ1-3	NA	TGTGCCAGCAAGCGGGGGTTCTCTGGAAACACCATATATTTT	CASKRGFSGNTIYF
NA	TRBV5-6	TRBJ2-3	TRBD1	TGTGCCAGCAGCTTGAGACAGGGAGGCACAGATACGCAGTATTTT	CASSLRQGGTDTQYF
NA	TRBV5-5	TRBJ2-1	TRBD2	TGTGCCAGCGCCCTGACTAGCGGGGGGGCCGGTGAGCAGTTCTTC	CASALTSGGAGEQFF
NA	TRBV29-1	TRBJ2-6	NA	TGCAGCGTTGTGTCGGGATCTGGGGCCAACGTCCTGACTTTC	CSVVSGSGANVLTF
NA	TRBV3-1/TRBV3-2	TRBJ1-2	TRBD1	TGTGCCAGCAGCCAAGGGACAGGGTTAGTGAAGGGCTACACCTTC	CASSQGTGLVKGYTF
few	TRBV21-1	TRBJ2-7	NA	TGTGCCAGCAGCAAAGGCAACAGGGCCTACGAGCAGTACTTC	CASSKGNRAYEQYF